The 20 T cell receptor beta chains in this list originate from one sample, sequenced in a study of T cell responses to AZD1222 COVID-19 vaccine. The assay was immunoSEQ multiplex PCR, and TCRdb's table has in-frame clones only and misses some. This table holds 130,000 or so clones, 89% found once. Sequencing was performed on peripheral blood, taken on day 0 of AZD1222 vaccination. The receptors derive from an adult in good health.

The rearrangement uses TRBV6-2 or TRBV6-3 and TRBJ2-7; TRBD1 aligns across 9 bases. With V trimmed by 5 bases and J by 5 bases, 7 bases remained unmatched. CDR3 length equals 14 residues. Per germline, CDR1 MNHEY and CDR2 SVGEGT. The CDR3 DNA reads TGTGCCAGCAGTATCCACAGGGGGCTGGACGAGCAGTACTTC. Amino acids: CASSIHRGLDEQYF.

Concerning this clone: This sample also contains other DNA sequences that code for the same CDR3. V usage is TRBV5-1 and J usage is TRBJ1-5; D is ambiguous. Germline CDR1 is SGHRS and CDR2 is YFSETQ. V lost 5 bases and J 3 bases, leaving 9 bases between the germline ends. The CDR3 contains 13 residues. CDR3 in amino acids: CASSPDPNQPQHF. The CDR3 nucleotides read TGCGCCAGCAGTCCTGACCCCAATCAGCCCCAGCATTTT.

The V gene is TRBV5-5, the J gene TRBJ1-2; D is uncertain. The germline gives CDR1 SGHKS, CDR2 YYEKEE (reference sequence). Trimming removed 4 bases at V and 4 bases at J, with 17 bases between. CDR3 length: 15 amino acids. The CDR3 protein is CASSPERGWGYGYTF. CDR3 DNA sequence: TGTGCCAGCAGCCCGGAGCGCGGGTGGGGCTATGGCTACACCTTC.

This clone appeared a few times. The chain carries TRBV7-9 and TRBJ2-3, with a weak D call TRBD1 (5 bases). CDR3 size: 14 residues. The V end was cut by 2 bases, the J end by 3 bases, with 9 bases between. Germline V gene data show CDR1 as SEHNR and CDR2 as FQNEAQ (reference sequence). Written as DNA, the CDR3 is TGTGCCAGCAGCTTACGATCAGGGACAGATACGCAGTATTTT. Encoded protein: CASSLRSGTDTQYF. The whole variable domain, remainder taken from reference TRBV7-9 and TRBJ2-3, is DTGVSQNPRHKITKRGQNVTFRCDPISEHNRLYWYRQTLGQGPEFLTYFQNEAQLEKSRLLSDRFSAERPKGSFSTLEIQRTEQGDSAMYLCASSLRSGTDTQYFGPGTRLTVL.

This clone has only one observation. The chain couples TRBV29-1 to TRBJ1-1; possible D gene TRBD1, 5 bases. V was trimmed by 4 bases and J by 0 bases, leaving 18 bases between them. Germline CDR1 reads SQVTM; CDR2 reads ANQGSEA. The CDR3 is made up of 16 amino acids. The CDR3 DNA sequence: TGCAGCGTTGTACAACGGGGGACCAACATGAACACTGAAGCTTTCTTT. Protein sequence: CSVVQRGTNMNTEAFF.

The CDR3 DNA reads as TGTGCCAGCAGGTCGGAAGCCTCTACCTATGGCTACACCTTC. This encodes CASRSEASTYGYTF. The chain links TRBV2 to TRBJ1-2; D gene unclear. CDR3 length equals 14 residues. Germline CDR1 and CDR2: SNHLY and FYNNEI. V lost 6 bases and J 4 bases, leaving 15 bases between the germline ends.

J is TRBJ2-7 and V is TRBV6-5; D gene ambiguous. The length of the CDR3 is 13 residues. The V end lost 2 bases, the J end lost 3 bases, and 8 bases lay between the germline ends. Germline loops: CDR1 MNHEY, CDR2 SVGAGI. The CDR3 loop is CASSYGLSYEQYF. Written as DNA, the CDR3 is TGTGCCAGCAGTTACGGGCTGAGCTACGAGCAGTACTTC.

The rearrangement joins TRBV10-2 to TRBJ2-7, with 8 nucleotides matching TRBD2. In germline, CDR1 is WSHSY, CDR2 SAAADI. V shed 3 bases and J 2 bases; nucleotides not matched to a gene: 3. This CDR3 is 14 amino acids long. The CDR3 loop reads CASSETGGTYEQYF. CDR3 bases: TGCGCCAGCAGTGAAACGGGGGGGACCTACGAGCAGTACTTC.

This clone was recorded a few times. V gene TRBV19 combines with J gene TRBJ2-2; D unresolved. Germline CDR1 is LNHDA and CDR2 is SQIVND (reference sequence). V lost 3 bases to trimming and J lost 0 bases, with 5 bases between them. The CDR3 is made up of 14 amino acids. The CDR3 DNA is TGTGCCAGTAGTATCGCTACGAACACCGGGGAGCTGTTTTTT. Residues: CASSIATNTGELFF.

J is TRBJ1-6 and V is TRBV30, with D unclear. The V gene's germline CDR1 is GTSNPN and CDR2 SVGIG (reference sequence). V lost 6 bases to trimming and J lost 9 bases, with 18 bases between them. CDR3 length: 14 residues. As DNA, the CDR3 is TGTGCCTGTACCCCGATAGTAGGAAGTTCACCCCTCCACTTT. This gives the protein CACTPIVGSSPLHF. Filled out from reference TRBV30 and TRBJ1-6, the complete variable domain reads SQTIHQWPATLVQPVGSPLSLECTVEGTSNPNLYWYRQAAGRGLQLLFYSVGIGQISSEVPQNLSASRPQDRQFILSSKKLLLSDSGFYLCACTPIVGSSPLHFGNGTRLTVT.

The rearrangement links TRBV9 to TRBJ1-3; D uncertain. CDR3 length equals 14 residues. Germline CDR1 and CDR2: SGDLS and YYNGEE. The V and J ends lost 0 bases and 7 bases respectively, with 11 bases between them. The CDR3 sequence is CASSVEVGVNTIYF. The CDR3 DNA reads as TGTGCCAGCAGCGTAGAAGTTGGGGTTAACACCATATATTTT.

The chain employs TRBV5-1 and TRBJ1-2; 11 bases align to TRBD1. V gave up 5 bases and J gave up 5 bases; unmatched junction bases: 8. The CDR3 consists of 15 residues. In germline, CDR1 is SGHRS, CDR2 YFSETQ. DNA of the CDR3: TGCGCCAGCAGATCTCGGGGACAGGGGGTATATGGCTACACCTTC. Translation: CASRSRGQGVYGYTF. Full variable domain (missing parts from reference TRBV5-1 and TRBJ1-2): KAGVTQTPRYLIKTRGQQVTLSCSPISGHRSVSWYQQTPGQGLQFLFEYFSETQRNKGNFPGRFSGRQFSNSRSEMNVSTLELGDSALYLCASRSRGQGVYGYTFGSGTRLTVV.

V usage is TRBV7-3 and J usage is TRBJ1-1, with TRBD1 as a possible D gene (5 bases). Trimming pared 1 base from V and 2 bases from J, leaving 8 bases between. There are 14 residues in the CDR3. The germline gives CDR1 SGHTA, CDR2 FQGTGA. The DNA of the CDR3 is TGTGCCAGCAGCTTAATTGGGGCAAACACTGAAGCTTTCTTT. Its protein product is CASSLIGANTEAFF.

The J gene is TRBJ1-1, the V gene TRBV9; D is undetermined. The V end was cut by 0 bases, the J end by 1 base, with 7 bases between. Germline-derived CDR1 and CDR2 are SGDLS and YYNGEE. This CDR3 is 14 amino acids long. The CDR3 loop reads CASSVGIPNTEAFF. The CDR3 region has the DNA TGTGCCAGCAGCGTAGGGATACCGAACACTGAAGCTTTCTTT.

The chain recombines TRBV19 with TRBJ1-5; D call uncertain. The V end lost 10 bases, the J end lost 2 bases, and 15 bases lay between the germline ends. CDR3 size: 14 residues. Germline V gives CDR1 LNHDA, CDR2 SQIVND (reference sequence). The CDR3 region has the DNA TGTGCCACCCCCTGGACGGAAGGCAATCAGCCCCAGCATTTT. It yields the protein CATPWTEGNQPQHF.

The CDR3 reads CAWSYMGGGFQPQHF. CDR3 sequence (DNA): TGTGCCTGGAGTTATATGGGGGGGGGTTTCCAGCCCCAGCATTTT. The chain combines TRBV30 with TRBJ1-5, with D possibly TRBD1 on 5 matching bases. CDR3 size: 15 residues. Germline values: CDR1 GTSNPN, CDR2 SVGIG (reference sequence). V lost 2 bases and J 7 bases, leaving 18 bases between the germline ends. Full variable domain (remainder filled in from reference TRBV30 and TRBJ1-5): SQTIHQWPATLVQPVGSPLSLECTVEGTSNPNLYWYRQAAGRGLQLLFYSVGIGQISSEVPQNLSASRPQDRQFILSSKKLLLSDSGFYLCAWSYMGGGFQPQHFGDGTRLSIL.

The chain recombines TRBV18 with TRBJ1-4; D remains ambiguous. CDR1 is KGHSH, CDR2 LQKENI, per germline. Trimming removed 6 bases from V and 0 bases from J, with 11 bases in between. This CDR3 contains 15 residues. In DNA, the CDR3 is TGTGCCAGCTCCCTTTACCAGGCAACTAATGAAAAACTGTTTTTT. Translating gives CASSLYQATNEKLFF.

V and J are TRBV25-1 and TRBJ2-3, with no clear D. In germline, CDR1 is MGHDK, CDR2 SYGVNS. This CDR3 comprises 12 residues. V was clipped by 5 bases and J by 3 bases, with 6 bases between them. CDR3 sequence reads: CASSINTDTQYF. CDR3 DNA sequence: TGTGCCAGCAGTATAAATACAGATACGCAGTATTTT.

The chain recombines TRBV27 with TRBJ1-1; 10 positions match TRBD1. V lost 9 bases to trimming and J lost 5 bases; unmatched junction nucleotides: 6. CDR1 is MNHEY, CDR2 SMNVEV, per germline (reference sequence). This CDR3 is 13 amino acids long. The CDR3 reads CASRQGAGTEAFF. In nucleotides, the CDR3 is TGTGCCAGTAGACAGGGGGCCGGGACTGAAGCTTTCTTT.

The chain recombines TRBV27 with TRBJ1-3; 9 positions match TRBD1. V trimming: 4 bases; J trimming: 4 bases; junction bases outside the gene matches: 14. The germline V gene has CDR1 MNHEY and CDR2 SMNVEV (reference sequence). The CDR3 has 18 residues. CDR3 protein: CASSCPGTGFWVGNTIYF. The CDR3, as DNA: TGTGCCAGCAGTTGTCCCGGGACAGGGTTTTGGGTCGGAAACACCATATATTTT.